A selection of T cell receptor beta chains follows, all from one sample in a study of PD-1 blockade in classical Hodgkin lymphoma. Using immunoSEQ multiplex PCR, the repertoire was profiled, and TCRdb retains in-frame clones only, with some absent. The sample holds roughly 100,000 clones; approximately 89% are singletons and the top ten take around 19%. Material: peripheral blood mononuclear cells (PBMCs), obtained before the fourth cycle of nivolumab. The source of these receptors is a human donor with classical Hodgkin lymphoma. CDR3s include the opening cysteine and the closing phenylalanine or tryptophan. Fields, in order: V gene, clone size, J gene, D gene, CDR3 DNA, CDR3 protein. A D gene is named only where the DNA matches it firmly. Some rows mark clone size as missing; the rest say once, few, many or name a class of expanded clone.

>TRBV20-1|NA|TRBJ2-1|NA
TGCAGTGCTAGCGGGTTGGGTGAGCAGTTCTTC
CSASGLGEQFF
>TRBV7-2|NA|TRBJ1-5|NA
TGTGCCAGCAGCTTATCCCAGGGGATGAATCAGCCCCAGCATTTT
CASSLSQGMNQPQHF
>TRBV14|once|TRBJ1-1|TRBD1
TGTGCCAGCAAGATGGGGACAGGCCGAACTAACACTGAAGCTTTCTTT
CASKMGTGRTNTEAFF
>TRBV10-3|NA|TRBJ2-3|NA
TGTGCCATCAGTGACGTAGGTAGATTTGGGGACCGCGCAGATACGCAGTATTTT
CAISDVGRFGDRADTQYF
>TRBV27|NA|TRBJ2-7|TRBD2
TGTGCCAGCAGGAGACTAGCGGGAGAGTACGAGCAGTACTTC
CASRRLAGEYEQYF
>TRBV6-5|once|TRBJ2-7|TRBD1
TGTGCCAGCAGTTCACCTACAGGGGGTTCCTACGAGCAGTACTTC
CASSSPTGGSYEQYF
>TRBV27|NA|TRBJ2-7|TRBD1
TGTGCCAGCAGGACCGGGACAGGGTATTACGAGCAGTACTTC
CASRTGTGYYEQYF
>TRBV5-1|NA|TRBJ1-5|NA
TGCGCCAGCAGCTTGGGCCCTAGCAATCAGCCCCAGCATTTT
CASSLGPSNQPQHF
>TRBV10-3|NA|TRBJ1-5|NA
TGTGCCATCAGTGAGCTAAGACTCGACCGGGGGGAAGATCAGCCCCAGCATTTT
CAISELRLDRGEDQPQHF
>TRBV4-3|NA|TRBJ1-2|NA
TGCGCCAGCAGCCAAGAAGGGACGAAGCTCTATGGCTACACCTTC
CASSQEGTKLYGYTF
>TRBV6-5|NA|TRBJ2-7|NA
TGTGCCAGCAGTTTACGGGTGCCAGCCTACGAGCAGTACTTC
CASSLRVPAYEQYF
>TRBV6-5|NA|TRBJ1-1|NA
TGTGCCAGCTCGTCCATGGGGGTTGGAACTGAAGCTTTCTTT
CASSSMGVGTEAFF
>TRBV7-6|NA|TRBJ2-2|NA
TGTGCCAGCAGTCTAGACGGGGAGAACACCGGGGAGCTGTTTTTT
CASSLDGENTGELFF
>TRBV27|NA|TRBJ2-3|NA
TGTGCCAGCACCCACAGGGCTGGAGATACGCAGTATTTT
CASTHRAGDTQYF
>TRBV2|NA|TRBJ2-1|TRBD2
TGTGCCACCGAGCCGGGACTAGCGGGAGGGCGGGGGTACAATGAGCAGTTCTTC
CATEPGLAGGRGYNEQFF
>TRBV7-2|once|TRBJ2-7|TRBD1
TGTGCCAGCAGCTTAGCGTCGGGACAGGGGACCTACGAGCAGTACTTC
CASSLASGQGTYEQYF
>TRBV19|NA|TRBJ2-4|NA
TGTGCCAGTAGTCAGGGGCTAGCCAAAAACATTCAGTACTTC
CASSQGLAKNIQYF
>TRBV6-1|once|TRBJ1-5|NA
TGTGCCAGCAGTGGGTGGGTGACAGCCAGCAATCAGCCCCAGCATTTT
CASSGWVTASNQPQHF
>TRBV19|NA|TRBJ1-1|TRBD1
TGTGCCAGTAGCGGCAGGGGGAATACTGAAGCTTTCTTT
CASSGRGNTEAFF
>TRBV5-4|NA|TRBJ1-2|NA
TGTGCCAGCAGCTCAGGAACGTCGACAGCTAACTATGGCTACACCTTC
CASSSGTSTANYGYTF
>TRBV6-1|once|TRBJ2-7|TRBD1
TGTGCCAGCAGCCGTTTTGGACAGGAATCCGGTTGGTACTTC
CASSRFGQESGWYF
>TRBV4-3|NA|TRBJ2-4|TRBD2
TGCGCCAGCAGCCACACTCCGGGACTAGCGGGAGAGATGGCCAAAAACATTCAGTACTTC
CASSHTPGLAGEMAKNIQYF
>TRBV6-1|NA|TRBJ1-1|NA
TGTGCCAGCACTTTCACCCAGCAGGAATACACTGAAGCTTTCTTT
CASTFTQQEYTEAFF
>TRBV11-3|few|TRBJ2-3|NA
TGTGCCAGCAGCTTGGGCCAAGGGGCAGATACGCAGTATTTT
CASSLGQGADTQYF
>TRBV5-1|once|TRBJ2-7|NA
TGCGCCAGTAAGGTCGGGGTTCTCTTCTACGAGCAGTACTTC
CASKVGVLFYEQYF
>TRBV6-5|NA|TRBJ2-1|TRBD2
TGTGCCACCAAAATTAGCGGGAGTTATGAGCAGTTCTTC
CATKISGSYEQFF
>TRBV4-3|NA|TRBJ1-4|NA
TGCGCCAGCAGCCAAGATTTGGATGGACGGGAAAAACTGTTTTTT
CASSQDLDGREKLFF